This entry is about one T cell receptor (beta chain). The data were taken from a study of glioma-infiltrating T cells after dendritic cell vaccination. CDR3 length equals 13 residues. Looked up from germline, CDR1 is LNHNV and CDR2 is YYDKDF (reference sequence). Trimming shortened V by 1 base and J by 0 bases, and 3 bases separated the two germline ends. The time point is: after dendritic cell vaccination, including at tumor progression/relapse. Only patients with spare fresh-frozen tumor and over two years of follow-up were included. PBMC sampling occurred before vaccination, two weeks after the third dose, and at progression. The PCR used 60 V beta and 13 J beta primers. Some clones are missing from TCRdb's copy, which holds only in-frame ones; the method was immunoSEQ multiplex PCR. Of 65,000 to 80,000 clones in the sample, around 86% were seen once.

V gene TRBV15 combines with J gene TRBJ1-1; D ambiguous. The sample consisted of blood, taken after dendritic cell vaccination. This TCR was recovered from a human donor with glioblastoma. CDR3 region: CATSRGVNTEAFF. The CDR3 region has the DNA TGTGCCACCAGCAGAGGAGTGAACACTGAAGCTTTCTTT. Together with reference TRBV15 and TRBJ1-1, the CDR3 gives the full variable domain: DAMVIQNPRYQVTQFGKPVTLSCSQTLNHNVMYWYQQKSSQAPKLLFHYYDKDFNNEADTPDNFQSRRPNTSFCFLDIRSPGLGDTAMYLCATSRGVNTEAFFGQGTRLTVV.